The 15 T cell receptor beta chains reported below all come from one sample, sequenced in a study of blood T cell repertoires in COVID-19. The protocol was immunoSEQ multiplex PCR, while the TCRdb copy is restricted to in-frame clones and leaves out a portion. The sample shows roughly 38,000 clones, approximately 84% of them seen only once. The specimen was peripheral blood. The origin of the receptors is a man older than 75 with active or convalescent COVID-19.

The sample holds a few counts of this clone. CDR3 DNA: TGTGCCAGCAGCTTAAGCGGCTCTTCGGCTTATTTT. Translating gives CASSLSGSSAYF. The chain joins TRBV7-9 to TRBJ2-3; TRBD2 might be the D (5 bases). Germline V gene lookup returns CDR1 SEHNR and CDR2 FQNEAQ (reference sequence). V lost 2 bases, J lost 15 bases, and 15 bases lay in between. The CDR3 is made up of 12 amino acids.

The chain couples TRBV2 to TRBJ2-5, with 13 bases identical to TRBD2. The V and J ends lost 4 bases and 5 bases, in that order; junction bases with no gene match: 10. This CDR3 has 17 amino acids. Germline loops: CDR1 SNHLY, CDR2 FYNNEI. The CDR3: CASSVPRLAGGQETQYF. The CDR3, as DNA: TGTGCCAGCAGTGTCCCTCGACTAGCGGGGGGCCAGGAGACCCAGTACTTC.

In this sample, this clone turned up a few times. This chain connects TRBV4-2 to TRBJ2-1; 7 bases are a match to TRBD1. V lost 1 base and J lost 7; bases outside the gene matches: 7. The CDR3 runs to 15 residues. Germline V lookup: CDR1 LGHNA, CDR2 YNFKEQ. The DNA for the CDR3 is TGTGCCAGCAGCCAAGGACAGGGCGTGAGGAATGAGCAGTTCTTC. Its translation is CASSQGQGVRNEQFF.

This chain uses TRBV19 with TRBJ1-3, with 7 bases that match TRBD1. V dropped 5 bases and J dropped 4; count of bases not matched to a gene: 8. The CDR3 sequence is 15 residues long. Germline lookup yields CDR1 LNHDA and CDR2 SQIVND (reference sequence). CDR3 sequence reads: CASSHRDRRGNTIYF. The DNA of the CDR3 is TGTGCCAGTAGTCACCGGGACAGAAGAGGAAACACCATATATTTT.

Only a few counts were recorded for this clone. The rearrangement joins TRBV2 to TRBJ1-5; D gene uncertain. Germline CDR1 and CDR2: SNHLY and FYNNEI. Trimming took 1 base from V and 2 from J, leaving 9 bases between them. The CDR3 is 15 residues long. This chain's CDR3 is CASSEVRGGNQPQHF. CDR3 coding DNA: TGTGCCAGCAGTGAAGTTCGGGGAGGCAATCAGCCCCAGCATTTT. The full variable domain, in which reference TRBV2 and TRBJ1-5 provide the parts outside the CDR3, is EPEVTQTPSHQVTQMGQEVILRCVPISNHLYFYWYRQILGQKVEFLVSFYNNEISEKSEIFDDQFSVERPDGSNFTLKIRSTKLEDSAMYFCASSEVRGGNQPQHFGDGTRLSIL.

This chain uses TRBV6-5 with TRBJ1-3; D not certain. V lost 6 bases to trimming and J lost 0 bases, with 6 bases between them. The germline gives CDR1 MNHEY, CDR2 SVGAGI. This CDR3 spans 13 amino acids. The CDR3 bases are TGTGCCAGCAGGCGTCTCTCTGGAAACACCATATATTTT. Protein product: CASRRLSGNTIYF.

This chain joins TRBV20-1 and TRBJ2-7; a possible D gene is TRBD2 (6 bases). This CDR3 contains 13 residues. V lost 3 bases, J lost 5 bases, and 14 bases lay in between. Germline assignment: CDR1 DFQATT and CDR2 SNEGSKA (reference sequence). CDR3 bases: TGCAGTGCTAGTACGGGGGACCGGGACGAGCAGTACTTC. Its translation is CSASTGDRDEQYF.

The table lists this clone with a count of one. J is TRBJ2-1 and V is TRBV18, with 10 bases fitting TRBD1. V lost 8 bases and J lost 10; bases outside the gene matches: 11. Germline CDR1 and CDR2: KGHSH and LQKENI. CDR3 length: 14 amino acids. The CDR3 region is CASTRTGGPGEQFF. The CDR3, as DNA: TGTGCCAGCACCAGGACAGGGGGGCCGGGGGAGCAGTTCTTC.

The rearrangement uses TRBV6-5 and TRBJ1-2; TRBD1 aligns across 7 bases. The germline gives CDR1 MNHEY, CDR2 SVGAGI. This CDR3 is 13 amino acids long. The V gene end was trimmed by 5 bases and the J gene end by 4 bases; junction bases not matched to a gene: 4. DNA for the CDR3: TGTGCCAGCAGTATCTCAGGGGGCTATGGCTACACCTTC. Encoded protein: CASSISGGYGYTF.

The CDR3 region is CSAGTEETQYF. CDR3 DNA: TGCAGTGCTGGGACAGAAGAGACCCAGTACTTC. The rearrangement uses TRBV20-1 and TRBJ2-5, with 7 bases aligning to TRBD1. Germline assignment: CDR1 DFQATT and CDR2 SNEGSKA (reference sequence). Trimming took 5 bases from V and 3 from J; bases not matched to a gene: 0. The CDR3 spans 11 residues.

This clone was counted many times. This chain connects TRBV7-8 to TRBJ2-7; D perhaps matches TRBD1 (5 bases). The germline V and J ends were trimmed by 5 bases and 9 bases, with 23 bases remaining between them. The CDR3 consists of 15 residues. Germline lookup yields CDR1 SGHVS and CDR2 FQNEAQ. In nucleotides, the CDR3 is TGTGCCAGCAGCGCCGAATCCCCAGCGCCCAGGGCGCAGTACTTC. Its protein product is CASSAESPAPRAQYF.

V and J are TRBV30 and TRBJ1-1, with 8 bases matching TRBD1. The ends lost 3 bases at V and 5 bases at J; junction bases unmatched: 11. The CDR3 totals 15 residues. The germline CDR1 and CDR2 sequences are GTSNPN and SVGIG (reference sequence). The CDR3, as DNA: TGTGCCTGGAGGCCGCTGGACAGGGAGGATACTGAAGCTTTCTTT. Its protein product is CAWRPLDREDTEAFF.

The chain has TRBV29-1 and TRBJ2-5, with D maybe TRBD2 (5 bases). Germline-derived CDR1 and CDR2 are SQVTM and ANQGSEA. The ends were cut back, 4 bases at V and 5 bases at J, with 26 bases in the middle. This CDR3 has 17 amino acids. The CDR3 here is CSVAWFTVSGLGETQYF. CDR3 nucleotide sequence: TGCAGCGTTGCTTGGTTTACCGTTTCGGGGTTGGGGGAGACCCAGTACTTC.

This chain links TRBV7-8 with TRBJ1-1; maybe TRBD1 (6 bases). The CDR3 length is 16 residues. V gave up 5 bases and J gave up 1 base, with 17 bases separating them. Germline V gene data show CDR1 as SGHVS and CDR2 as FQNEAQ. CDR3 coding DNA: TGTGCCAGCAGCCCTGAGGGGGAGGGCCGGAACACTGAAGCTTTCTTT. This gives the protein CASSPEGEGRNTEAFF.

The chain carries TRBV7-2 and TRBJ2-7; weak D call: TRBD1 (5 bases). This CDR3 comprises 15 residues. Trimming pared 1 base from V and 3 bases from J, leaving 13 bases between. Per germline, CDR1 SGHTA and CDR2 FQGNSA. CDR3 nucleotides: TGTGCCAGCAGCTTAGACCCCTATAGGGGCTACGAGCAGTACTTC. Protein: CASSLDPYRGYEQYF.